This T cell receptor beta chain derives from a study of shared clonotypes between healthy human individuals. Overall study context: Three plates were used per donor for CD4 naive, three for CD4 memory, two for CD8 naive and one for CD8 memory. Study conclusions and caveats: It was the non-shared clonotypes that had lower generation probabilities than clonotypes shared by all four donors.

Naive CD8 cells, CD45RO-negative and positively selected for CCR7, excluded terminally differentiated effector memory CD45RA+ cells. Notes on this clone: Its antigen remains unidentified.

Sorted-subset replicate PCRs used approximately 190 ng of genomic DNA. This amount corresponded to approximately 30,000 T cell genomes. TCRdb's copy holds only in-frame clones and misses some; the assay was immunoSEQ multiplex PCR. The sample carries roughly 2 million clones, around 96% recorded once. The CDR3 extends over 16 amino acids. V was clipped by 5 bases and J by 0 bases, with 11 bases between them. Germline V gene lookup returns CDR1 LNHDA and CDR2 SQIVND (reference sequence). The source of this sequence is a man aged 18 to 30 in good health. The chain recombines TRBV19 with TRBJ2-6, with D maybe TRBD2 (7 bases). The sequencing sample was made of naive CD8+ T cells sorted from blood. The DNA of the CDR3 is TGTGCCAGTAGTCCGAGGGGGGGCTCTGGGGCCAACGTCCTGACTTTC. Its translation is CASSPRGGSGANVLTF.